In this sample, the clone carrying this TCR beta chain turned up once. Its target is not known. Germline assignment: CDR1 LNHDA and CDR2 SQIVND (reference sequence). The V end was cut by 6 bases, the J end by 2 bases, with 11 bases between. The CDR3 totals 13 residues. The data derive from a study of beta chain features in type 1 diabetes. The study reverse transcribed the entire isolated RNA, so it sequenced expressed TCRB transcripts. Samples of naive, central memory and regulatory T cells yielded a mean of about 3.6 million reads. Generated by immunoSEQ multiplex PCR, the TCRdb table keeps only in-frame clones and is missing some. Among some 660,000 clones, over 12% were seen once, and the ten largest hold 0.03% to 0.045%. Sorting with CD45RO/CCR7/CD25/CD127/CD95/CD27 yielded naive, central memory, regulatory and stem-like memory CD4+ cells. Findings and caveats of the study: Cells carrying high TCR expression could end up over-represented when cDNA is sequenced. Shorter TCRB CDR3s, moderately but significantly so, were found in Type 1 diabetes patients in all four CD4+ subsets.

This TCR was recovered from a young man with type 1 diabetes. Sequencing was performed on naive CD4+ T cells from blood. The rearrangement uses TRBV19 and TRBJ2-7; D might be TRBD1 (6 bases). This chain's CDR3 is CASRKTGTYEQYF. The CDR3 DNA is TGTGCCAGTAGGAAGACAGGCACCTACGAGCAGTACTTC.